The 30 T cell receptor beta chains in this list originate from one sample, sequenced in a study of blood T cell repertoires in COVID-19. The protocol was immunoSEQ multiplex PCR, while the TCRdb copy is restricted to in-frame clones and leaves out a portion. There are under 250,000 clones in the sample; just over 90% occur only once, and more than 0.95% lies in the top ten. Specimen: peripheral blood. The receptor source for this set is a man aged 25 to 45 with acute or convalescent COVID-19.

This rearrangement joins TRBV30 to TRBJ1-4, with 7 bases matching TRBD1. The V gene's germline CDR1 is GTSNPN and CDR2 SVGIG (reference sequence). The CDR3 covers 17 residues. Losses at the gene ends were 0 bases for V and 5 bases for J; bases not matched to a gene: 12. The DNA of the CDR3 is TGTGCCTGGAGTGTAATGGGGACCGGCAGGGGGAATGAAAAACTGTTTTTT. Translated: CAWSVMGTGRGNEKLFF.

This rearrangement joins TRBV2 to TRBJ1-1; 9 positions match TRBD1. V was pared by 9 bases and J by 6 bases, with 11 bases of the junction left unmatched. This CDR3 has 14 residues. The germline V gene has CDR1 SNHLY and CDR2 FYNNEI. CDR3 loop: CARVGQGSRSEAFF. DNA for the CDR3: TGTGCCAGAGTCGGACAGGGGAGTAGGTCTGAAGCTTTCTTT.

CDR3 nucleotides: TGTGCCAGCAGCTCGGGGTACCAAGAGACCCAGTACTTC. Translated: CASSSGYQETQYF. The chain recombines TRBV5-6 with TRBJ2-5; D may be TRBD2 (5 bases). The V end was cut by 3 bases, the J end by 0 bases, with 6 bases between. This CDR3 region has 13 residues. CDR1 and CDR2 (germline): SGHDT, YYEEEE.

The genes are TRBV18 and TRBJ2-7; possibly TRBD2 for D (5 bases). Trimming took off 3 bases at V and 3 bases at J, with 12 bases between the two ends. This CDR3 is 14 amino acids long. The germline gives CDR1 KGHSH, CDR2 LQKENI. CDR3 protein: CASSPLSEGYEQYF. CDR3 nucleotide sequence: TGTGCCAGCTCACCCCTATCAGAGGGCTACGAGCAGTACTTC. The full variable domain, completed using reference TRBV18 and TRBJ2-7, is NAGVMQNPRHLVRRRGQEARLRCSPMKGHSHVYWYRQLPEEGLKFMVYLQKENIIDESGMPKERFSAEFPKEGPSILRIQQVVRGDSAAYFCASSPLSEGYEQYFGPGTRLTVT.

J is TRBJ2-5 and V is TRBV11-2; 10 bases align to TRBD2. There are 17 residues in the CDR3. Germline-derived CDR1 and CDR2 are SGHAT and FQNNGV. The junction had 11 bases not matched to a gene; V was cut back by 3 bases and J by 4 bases. CDR3 sequence reads: CASSFSSGGPRGETQYF. CDR3 sequence (DNA): TGTGCCAGCAGCTTTTCTAGCGGGGGCCCCCGAGGAGAGACCCAGTACTTC.

The chain couples TRBV6-5 to TRBJ1-1, with D uncertain. Per germline, CDR1 MNHEY and CDR2 SVGAGI. The CDR3 sequence is 13 residues long. Trimming left V 0 bases short and J 7 bases short, with 9 bases between. The CDR3, as DNA: TGTGCCAGCAGTTACTCCCCGGGGTTTGAAGCTTTCTTT. Amino acid sequence: CASSYSPGFEAFF.

The chain employs TRBV28 and TRBJ1-6; D gene uncertain. Trimming removed 2 bases at V and 7 bases at J, with 12 bases between. Germline V gives CDR1 MDHEN, CDR2 SYDVKM. This CDR3 region has 15 residues. The CDR3 here is CASSLLSTGNSPLHF. The CDR3 DNA follows: TGTGCCAGCAGTTTACTATCGACGGGAAATTCACCCCTCCACTTT.

This chain connects TRBV19 to TRBJ2-3; possibly TRBD1 for D (5 bases). The CDR3 contains 13 residues. V lost 5 bases and J 2 bases, leaving 8 bases between the germline ends. From germline, CDR1 is LNHDA and CDR2 SQIVND (reference sequence). The CDR3 nucleotides are TGTGCCAGTAGTGCAGGGTTCACAGATACGCAGTATTTT. Its protein is CASSAGFTDTQYF.

This chain joins TRBV5-4 and TRBJ2-7, with D possibly being TRBD2 (5 bases). CDR3 size: 13 residues. Germline V gives CDR1 SGHNT, CDR2 YYREEE (reference sequence). Deletions cut 1 base from V and 5 bases from J, with 10 bases between. The CDR3 bases are TGTGCCAGCAGCTTGTCTAGCCCCCACGAGCAGTACTTC. This gives the protein CASSLSSPHEQYF.

This clone was detected only once. This rearrangement joins TRBV30 to TRBJ1-2; 7 bases match TRBD1. The trim removed 3 bases at V and 4 bases at J, leaving 11 bases unmatched. Per the germline V gene, CDR1 is GTSNPN and CDR2 is SVGIG (reference sequence). CDR3 length: 15 amino acids. CDR3 amino acids: CAWRTTGRTPYGYTF. The CDR3 nucleotides are TGTGCCTGGAGGACGACAGGGCGAACTCCCTATGGCTACACCTTC.

This chain links TRBV6-5 with TRBJ1-6; the match to TRBD1 covers 8 bases. The CDR3 is 12 amino acids. Germline loops: CDR1 MNHEY, CDR2 SVGAGI. V shed 8 bases, J shed 9 bases, and the junction held 3 bases outside the gene matches. The CDR3 protein is CASGQGFSPLHF. The DNA for the CDR3 is TGTGCCAGCGGACAGGGTTTTTCACCCCTCCACTTT.

The V call is TRBV28, the J call TRBJ1-3, with TRBD1 as a possible D gene (6 bases). The V gene's germline CDR1 is MDHEN and CDR2 SYDVKM. This CDR3 is 13 amino acids long. Trimming took off 8 bases at V and 4 bases at J, with 12 bases between the two ends. CDR3 protein: CASEQGRGNTIYF. The DNA of the CDR3 is TGTGCCAGCGAACAGGGCAGGGGAAACACCATATATTTT.

The rearrangement joins TRBV2 to TRBJ1-5; 9 bases align to TRBD1. Germline values: CDR1 SNHLY, CDR2 FYNNEI. The CDR3 extends over 14 amino acids. V lost 5 bases, J lost 5 bases, and 4 bases stayed unmatched. CDR3 amino acids: CASSQGQGYQPQHF. CDR3 bases: TGTGCCAGCAGTCAGGGACAGGGCTATCAGCCCCAGCATTTT.

The rearrangement links TRBV7-9 to TRBJ2-4; tentative D call: TRBD1 (5 bases). The CDR3 totals 15 residues. Trimming stripped 5 bases from V and 9 bases from J, with 20 bases between. Germline V gene data show CDR1 as SEHNR and CDR2 as FQNEAQ (reference sequence). CDR3 bases: TGTGCCAGCAGCCCTCCTGGGGCCTCCACAAGCATTCAGTACTTC. It encodes CASSPPGASTSIQYF. The full variable domain, completed using reference TRBV7-9 and TRBJ2-4, is DTGVSQNPRHKITKRGQNVTFRCDPISEHNRLYWYRQTLGQGPEFLTYFQNEAQLEKSRLLSDRFSAERPKGSFSTLEIQRTEQGDSAMYLCASSPPGASTSIQYFGAGTRLSVL.

The chain has TRBV19 and TRBJ1-3; a weak D match, TRBD1 (5 bases). CDR1 is LNHDA and CDR2 is SQIVND in the germline V gene (reference sequence). There are 14 residues in the CDR3. V was shortened by 6 bases and J by 0 bases, with 9 bases between the two germline ends. CDR3 sequence: CASRTASSGNTIYF. The CDR3 DNA reads as TGTGCCAGTAGGACAGCGAGCTCTGGAAACACCATATATTTT.

CDR3 region: CASSRGGEDAGELFF. CDR3 DNA sequence: TGCGCCAGCAGCCGGGGGGGTGAAGACGCCGGGGAGCTGTTTTTT. The J gene is TRBJ2-2, the V gene TRBV5-1, with 8 bases identical to TRBD2. The germline gives CDR1 SGHRS, CDR2 YFSETQ. The ends lost 4 bases at V and 6 bases at J; junction bases unmatched: 8. This CDR3 is built from 15 residues.

The chain joins TRBV4-2 to TRBJ2-1; TRBD2 is a possible D gene (7 bases). V dropped 1 base and J dropped 13 bases, with 17 bases sitting between them. The CDR3 has 14 amino acids. Germline V lookup: CDR1 LGHNA, CDR2 YNFKEQ. The chain's CDR3 is CASSQGFRGARQFF. CDR3 DNA: TGTGCCAGCAGCCAAGGTTTTCGGGGGGCCCGACAGTTCTTC.

V is TRBV27 and J is TRBJ2-5; 11 nucleotides line up with TRBD2. The germline V gene encodes CDR1 MNHEY and CDR2 SMNVEV (reference sequence). This CDR3 contains 15 residues. J lost 9 bases, V lost 1 base, and 7 bases had no gene match. Here the CDR3 reads CASSLLAGGPGAQYF. The CDR3 DNA is TGTGCCAGCAGTTTATTAGCGGGAGGGCCGGGGGCCCAGTACTTC.

This rearrangement joins TRBV3-1 (or the pseudogene TRBV3-2) to TRBJ2-7, with D possibly being TRBD1 (6 bases). V was clipped by 4 bases and J by 2 bases, with 15 bases between them. The CDR3 loop spans 15 amino acids. The germline V gene has CDR1 LGHDT and CDR2 YNNKEL (reference sequence). This CDR3 is CASSLQGQRPYEQYF. The CDR3 DNA follows: TGTGCCAGCAGCCTACAGGGCCAGAGGCCCTACGAGCAGTACTTC.

J is TRBJ2-7 and V is TRBV14; 7 positions match TRBD1. CDR1 SGHDN and CDR2 FVKESK come from the germline V gene. Trimming at V came to 4 bases and at J to 4 bases, leaving 13 bases not matched to a gene. This CDR3 contains 16 residues. CDR3 residues: CASSPLRGDRQYEQYF. The CDR3 nucleotides read TGTGCCAGCAGCCCGCTTCGAGGGGACAGACAATACGAGCAGTACTTC.

The chain links TRBV2 to TRBJ2-5, with D uncertain. There are 14 residues in the CDR3. Germline V gene lookup returns CDR1 SNHLY and CDR2 FYNNEI. V lost 2 bases to trimming and J lost 0 bases, with 7 bases between them. In nucleotides, the CDR3 is TGTGCCAGCAGTGAACCCAGGTACCAAGAGACCCAGTACTTC. Its protein product is CASSEPRYQETQYF.

The J gene is TRBJ2-1, the V gene TRBV11-2, with 10 positions matching TRBD2. Trimming cost V 5 bases and J 5 bases; bases outside gene matches: 6. Germline CDR1 reads SGHAT; CDR2 reads FQNNGV. The CDR3 loop spans 15 amino acids. The CDR3 is CASSAGLAVNNEQFF. The DNA for the CDR3 is TGTGCCAGCAGCGCCGGACTAGCGGTAAACAATGAGCAGTTCTTC. Full variable domain (remainder filled in from reference TRBV11-2 and TRBJ2-1): EAGVAQSPRYKIIEKRQSVAFWCNPISGHATLYWYQQILGQGPKLLIQFQNNGVVDDSQLPKDRFSAERLKGVDSTLKIQPAKLEDSAVYLCASSAGLAVNNEQFFGPGTRLTVL.

The gene calls are TRBV4-1 and TRBJ2-4; no definite D call. The CDR3 runs 14 residues. Germline V gene data show CDR1 as MGHRA and CDR2 as YSYEKL. Deletions cut 1 base from V and 7 bases from J, with 11 bases between. CDR3 sequence reads: CASSQASFGNIQYF. CDR3 nucleotide sequence: TGCGCCAGCAGCCAAGCCTCATTTGGCAACATTCAGTACTTC.

The chain has TRBV6-5 and TRBJ2-1, with TRBD2 matching over 13 bases. Germline CDR1 and CDR2: MNHEY and SVGAGI. This CDR3 contains 14 residues. J was trimmed by 6 bases and V by 6 bases; bases with no gene match: 2. In nucleotides, the CDR3 is TGTGCCAGCAGGGGGACTAGCGGGACCAATGAGCAGTTCTTC. Its translation is CASRGTSGTNEQFF.

This chain links TRBV10-3 with TRBJ1-1, with 7 bases aligning to TRBD1. The ends lost 7 bases at V and 6 bases at J; junction bases unmatched: 8. Germline V gene lookup returns CDR1 ENHRY and CDR2 SYGVKD. CDR3 length: 13 residues. CDR3 protein: CAITKGTEPEAFF. In DNA form, the CDR3 reads TGTGCCATCACCAAAGGGACAGAACCTGAAGCTTTCTTT.

The V gene is TRBV6-5, the J gene TRBJ2-2; possibly TRBD1 for D (6 bases). Germline V gene lookup returns CDR1 MNHEY and CDR2 SVGAGI. Trimming removed 8 bases from V and 1 base from J, with 14 bases in between. The CDR3 is made up of 15 amino acids. CDR3 nucleotide sequence: TGTGCCAGCCCTAGGACAGATTTGAACACCGGGGAGCTGTTTTTT. It specifies CASPRTDLNTGELFF.

The rearrangement joins TRBV28 to TRBJ1-5; D is unresolved. Trimming took 1 base from V and 0 from J, leaving 10 bases between them. This CDR3 is 16 amino acids long. Germline V CDR1 and CDR2: MDHEN, SYDVKM. CDR3 sequence reads: CASSLLWAYSNQPQHF. CDR3 coding DNA: TGTGCCAGCAGTTTATTATGGGCGTATAGCAATCAGCCCCAGCATTTT. Based on the CDR3 plus reference TRBV28 and TRBJ1-5, the full variable domain is DVKVTQSSRYLVKRTGEKVFLECVQDMDHENMFWYRQDPGLGLRLIYFSYDVKMKEKGDIPEGYSVSREKKERFSLILESASTNQTSMYLCASSLLWAYSNQPQHFGDGTRLSIL.

The CDR3 region has the DNA TGTGCCTGGAGTATTACAGGGCTGGGCAATCAGCCCCAGCATTTT. Its protein product is CAWSITGLGNQPQHF. The rearrangement uses TRBV30 and TRBJ1-5; TRBD1 is a possible D gene (6 bases). The CDR3 consists of 15 residues. Looked up from germline, CDR1 is GTSNPN and CDR2 is SVGIG (reference sequence). Trimming shortened V by 2 bases and J by 2 bases, and 13 bases separated the two germline ends. The variable domain in full, completed from reference TRBV30 and TRBJ1-5, reads SQTIHQWPATLVQPVGSPLSLECTVEGTSNPNLYWYRQAAGRGLQLLFYSVGIGQISSEVPQNLSASRPQDRQFILSSKKLLLSDSGFYLCAWSITGLGNQPQHFGDGTRLSIL.

The V gene is TRBV9, the J gene TRBJ2-7; TRBD1 is a possible D gene (6 bases). Germline lookup yields CDR1 SGDLS and CDR2 YYNGEE. The CDR3 is made up of 15 amino acids. V gave up 0 bases and J gave up 3 bases, with 13 bases separating them. CDR3 loop: CASSVDQGSFYEQYF. The CDR3 DNA sequence: TGTGCCAGCAGCGTAGACCAGGGGTCTTTCTACGAGCAGTACTTC.

The chain has TRBV4-1 and TRBJ2-2; possible D gene TRBD2, 5 bases. The CDR3 is made up of 15 amino acids. Trimming cost V 1 base and J 5 bases, with 11 bases left between them. The germline V gene encodes CDR1 MGHRA and CDR2 YSYEKL. CDR3 loop: CASSQVPTGTGELFF. The CDR3 DNA is TGCGCCAGCAGCCAAGTGCCCACGGGGACCGGGGAGCTGTTTTTT.